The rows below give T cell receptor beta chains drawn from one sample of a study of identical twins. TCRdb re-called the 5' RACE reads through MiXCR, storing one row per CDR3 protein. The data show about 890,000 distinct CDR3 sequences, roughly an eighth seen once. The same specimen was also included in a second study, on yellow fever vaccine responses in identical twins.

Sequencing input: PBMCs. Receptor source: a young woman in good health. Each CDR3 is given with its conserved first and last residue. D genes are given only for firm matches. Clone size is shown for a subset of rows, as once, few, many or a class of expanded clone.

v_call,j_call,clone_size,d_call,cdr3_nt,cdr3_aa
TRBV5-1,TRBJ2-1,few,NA,TGCGCCAGCAGCCTCAAGCAGCGGAATGAGCAGTTCTTC,CASSLKQRNEQFF
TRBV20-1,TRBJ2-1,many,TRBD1,TGCAGTGCCGACAGGGGCCCCTACAATGAGCAGTTCTTC,CSADRGPYNEQFF
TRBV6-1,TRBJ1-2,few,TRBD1,TGTGCCAGCAGTACATCCGGGACAGGGAACTATGGCTACACCTTC,CASSTSGTGNYGYTF
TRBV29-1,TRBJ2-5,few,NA,TGCAGCGTTGAGGTTGAGACCCAGTACTTC,CSVEVETQYF
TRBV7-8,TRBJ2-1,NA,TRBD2,TGTGCCAGCAGCTCTAGCGGGGGGAGTACTTACAATGAGCAGTTCTTC,CASSSSGGSTYNEQFF
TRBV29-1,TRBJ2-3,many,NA,TGCAGCGTTGAAGGATCGCGGGGCCGACGGGGTGATACGCAGTATTTT,CSVEGSRGRRGDTQYF
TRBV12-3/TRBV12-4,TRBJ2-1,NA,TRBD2,TGTGCCAGCACAGCCTCTAGCGGGAAGGTCAATGAGCAGTTCTTC,CASTASSGKVNEQFF
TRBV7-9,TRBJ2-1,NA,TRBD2,TGTGCCAGCAGCTCCTGGCAAGCGGGAGGGTCCTACAATGAGCAGTTCTTC,CASSSWQAGGSYNEQFF
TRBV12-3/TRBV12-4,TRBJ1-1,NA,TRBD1,TGTGCCAGCAGTTTAGGGGACAGGTGGTCTGAAGCTTTCTTT,CASSLGDRWSEAFF
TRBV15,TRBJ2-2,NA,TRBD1,TGTGCCACCAGCAGGCTTGGACAGGCCAGACGCTCGAACACCGGGGAGCTGTTTTTT,CATSRLGQARRSNTGELFF
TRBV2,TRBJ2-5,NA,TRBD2,TGTGCCAGCAGGGTGGGACTAGCGGCATCGTACCAAGAGACCCAGTACTTC,CASRVGLAASYQETQYF
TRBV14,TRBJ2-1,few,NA,TGTGCCAGCAGCCAAGATCTGCGGAGAAACAATGAGCAGTTCTTC,CASSQDLRRNNEQFF
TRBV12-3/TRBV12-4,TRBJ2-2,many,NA,TGTGCCAGCAGCCCAACAGGGTCCGGGGAGCTGTTTTTT,CASSPTGSGELFF
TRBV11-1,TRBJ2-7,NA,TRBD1,TGTGCCAGCAGCTTGGGACAGGGGATAGTCTACGAGCAGTACTTC,CASSLGQGIVYEQYF
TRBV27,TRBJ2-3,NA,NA,TGTGCCAGCAGTTTATCTAACGGCTTGACTACAACAGATACGCAGTATTTT,CASSLSNGLTTTDTQYF
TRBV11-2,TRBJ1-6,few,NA,TGTGCCAGCAGCCAACAGATAAATAATTCACCCCTCCACTTT,CASSQQINNSPLHF
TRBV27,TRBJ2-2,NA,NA,TGTGCCAGCAGTTCGACAGAAACCGGGGAGCTGTTTTTT,CASSSTETGELFF
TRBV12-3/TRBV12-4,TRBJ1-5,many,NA,TGTGCCAGCTCCTCTTGGTCTTGGCAGCCCCAGCATTTT,CASSSWSWQPQHF
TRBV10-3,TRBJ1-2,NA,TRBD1,TGTGCCATCAGTGGGACAGGGATGGATGGCTACACCTTC,CAISGTGMDGYTF
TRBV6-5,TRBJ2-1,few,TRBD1,TGTGCCAGCAGTTACCAATCAGGACAGGGTCTGAAGTTCTTC,CASSYQSGQGLKFF
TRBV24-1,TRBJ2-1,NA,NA,TGTGCCACCAGTGGCAGCGGGTACGGTGAGCAGTTCTTC,CATSGSGYGEQFF
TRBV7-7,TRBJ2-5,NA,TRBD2,TGTGCCAGCAGCCTTGAACTAGCGGGGAACCAAGAGACCCAGTACTTC,CASSLELAGNQETQYF
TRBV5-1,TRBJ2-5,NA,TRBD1,TGCGCCAGCAAAGGACAGGGGGTATTGGAGACCCAGTACTTC,CASKGQGVLETQYF
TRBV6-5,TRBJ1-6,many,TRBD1,TGTGCCAGCAGTTTAGAGGGGGCTCGGAATTCACCCCTCCACTTT,CASSLEGARNSPLHF
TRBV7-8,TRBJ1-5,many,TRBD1,TGTGCCAGCAGCCTAGACAGGGGTGGTCAGCCCCAGCATTTT,CASSLDRGGQPQHF
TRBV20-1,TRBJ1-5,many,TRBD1,TGCAGTGCTGGAAGGACAGGCTCCAATCAGCCCCAGCATTTT,CSAGRTGSNQPQHF
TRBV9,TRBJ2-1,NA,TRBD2,TGTGCCAGCAGCGTAGGGCGGGCTAGCGGGAGGGCCGACAATGAGCAGTTCTTC,CASSVGRASGRADNEQFF
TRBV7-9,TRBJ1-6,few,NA,TGTGCCAGCAGCTTGTCCCCTGCTAGCTCCTATAATTCACCCCTCCACTTT,CASSLSPASSYNSPLHF
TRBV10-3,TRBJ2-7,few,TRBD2,TGTGCCATCAGTGATCCTAGCGGGGTCTACGAGCAGTACTTC,CAISDPSGVYEQYF
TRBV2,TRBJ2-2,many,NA,TGTGCCAGCAGCCCGCCGGGGGTAGACACCGGGGAGCTGTTTTTT,CASSPPGVDTGELFF
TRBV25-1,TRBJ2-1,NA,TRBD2,TGTGCCAGCAGTGAATGGGCTAGCGGGAGTGGTGAGCAGTTCTTC,CASSEWASGSGEQFF
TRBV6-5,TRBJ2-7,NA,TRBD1,TGTGCCAGCAGTTACCGGGGACAGGGGGCGGGCGAGCAGTACTTC,CASSYRGQGAGEQYF
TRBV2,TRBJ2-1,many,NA,TGTGCCAGCAGTGCCACGGGAGCGCGTTACAATGAGCAGTTCTTC,CASSATGARYNEQFF
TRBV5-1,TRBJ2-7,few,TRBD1,TGCGCCAGCAGCTTCATACAGGGGTTTGACGAGCAGTACTTC,CASSFIQGFDEQYF
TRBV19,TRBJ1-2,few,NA,TGTGCCAGTAGTCACGAAACATTCTATGGCTACACCTTC,CASSHETFYGYTF
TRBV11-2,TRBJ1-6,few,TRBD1,TGTGCCAGCAGCTTAACAGGGGGCATGAGCTCCTATAATTCACCCCTCCACTTT,CASSLTGGMSSYNSPLHF
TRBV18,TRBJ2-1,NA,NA,TGTGCCAGCTCACCAGAGAGCACCCAGCAGTTCTTC,CASSPESTQQFF
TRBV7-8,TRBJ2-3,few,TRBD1,TGTGCCAGCAGCTTAGGTGGGACAGGGGCAGATACGCAGTATTTT,CASSLGGTGADTQYF
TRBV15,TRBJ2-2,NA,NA,TGTGCCACCAGCAGAGATCGGAGCTCTAACACCGGGGAGCTGTTTTTT,CATSRDRSSNTGELFF
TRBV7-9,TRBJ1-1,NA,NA,TGTGCCAGCAGCTTAAAGTCTGGGGTCGGAACTGAAGCTTTCTTT,CASSLKSGVGTEAFF
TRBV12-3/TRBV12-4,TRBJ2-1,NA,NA,TGTGCCAGCAGGACCGGGGATAGAACCTACAATGAGCAGTTCTTC,CASRTGDRTYNEQFF
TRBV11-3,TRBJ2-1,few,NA,TGTGCCAGCAGCCCGAGGGAGTATCGTGGACAGTTCTTC,CASSPREYRGQFF
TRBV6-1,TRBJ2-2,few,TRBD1,TGTGCCAGCAGTGAAGGGGACAGGGTCTCCGGGGAGCTGTTTTTT,CASSEGDRVSGELFF
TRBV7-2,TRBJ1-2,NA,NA,TGTGCCAGCAGCCCCTATGGTCCGTATGGCTACACCTTC,CASSPYGPYGYTF
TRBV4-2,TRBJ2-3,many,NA,TGTGCCAGCAGCCTAGAAGCTGGAGATACGCAGTATTTT,CASSLEAGDTQYF
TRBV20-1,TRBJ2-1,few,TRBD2,TGCAGTGCGAAAGGACTAGCGGGAGTTCATAATGAGCAGTTCTTC,CSAKGLAGVHNEQFF
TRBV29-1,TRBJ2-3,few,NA,TGCACCATGAAGGGAGACGGATCCACAGATACGCAGTATTTT,CTMKGDGSTDTQYF
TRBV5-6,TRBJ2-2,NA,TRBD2,TGTGCCAGCAGCTTATCTAGCGGGAGAGACACCGGGGAGCTGTTTTTT,CASSLSSGRDTGELFF
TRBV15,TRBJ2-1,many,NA,TGTGCCACCAGTTACGCCGGGAATGAGCAGTTCTTC,CATSYAGNEQFF
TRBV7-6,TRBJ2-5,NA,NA,TGTGCCAGCAGCTTAACAGGCAAAACCATGGGACAAGAGACCCAGTACTTC,CASSLTGKTMGQETQYF
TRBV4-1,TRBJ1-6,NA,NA,TGCGCCAGCAGCCAGGGAAGGGGACGACCAGTGCATTCACCCCTCCACTTT,CASSQGRGRPVHSPLHF
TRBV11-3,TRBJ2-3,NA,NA,TGTGCCAGCGCAGAAGGGGTGCCGCAGTATTTT,CASAEGVPQYF